This is a list of T cell receptor beta chains from one sample in a study of spatial heterogeneity in lung cancer. TCRdb processed the 5' RACE reads anew with MiXCR; each CDR3 protein has one entry. The data contain fewer than 30,000 distinct CDR3 sequences, 7.1% of them singletons. The specimen was lung tumor tissue, collected at surgery. The source is a male donor with early-stage non-small cell lung cancer. Both conserved end residues are part of each CDR3. D genes are given only for firm matches. Part of the rows lack a size; the others show once, few, many or a class for expanded clones.

V: TRBV20-1
D: .
J: TRBJ1-1
size: many
CDR3: CSAKGPGKAFF
DNA: TGCAGTGCTAAGGGTCCTGGAAAAGCTTTCTTT

V: TRBV20-1
D: .
J: TRBJ2-3
size: few
CDR3: CSAKRQVRATDTQYF
DNA: TGCAGTGCTAAGAGACAGGTTCGAGCCACAGATACGCAGTATTTT

V: TRBV5-1
D: TRBD1
J: TRBJ2-1
size: many
CDR3: CASSPDRLSSYNEQFF
DNA: TGCGCCAGCAGCCCGGACAGGTTAAGCTCCTACAATGAGCAGTTCTTC

V: TRBV29-1
D: .
J: TRBJ2-5
size: many
CDR3: CSVGLLQETQYF
DNA: TGCAGCGTTGGGCTTCTCCAAGAGACCCAGTACTTC

V: TRBV12-3/TRBV12-4
D: TRBD1
J: TRBJ1-1
size: many
CDR3: CASSTGQGAEAFF
DNA: TGTGCCAGCAGTACCGGACAGGGGGCTGAAGCTTTCTTT

V: TRBV20-1
D: .
J: TRBJ1-2
size: many
CDR3: CSAPEDYGYTF
DNA: TGCAGTGCCCCAGAGGACTATGGCTACACCTTC

V: TRBV16
D: TRBD2
J: TRBJ2-1
size: .
CDR3: CASSQLAGGYNEQFF
DNA: TGTGCCAGCAGCCAACTAGCGGGGGGATACAATGAGCAGTTCTTC

V: TRBV5-4
D: .
J: TRBJ2-2
size: .
CDR3: CVSSLGGPTGELFF
DNA: TGTGTCAGCAGCTTGGGAGGACCCACCGGGGAGCTGTTTTTT

V: TRBV30
D: .
J: TRBJ2-5
size: many
CDR3: CAWSKGQETQYF
DNA: TGTGCCTGGAGTAAAGGCCAAGAGACCCAGTACTTC

V: TRBV6-5
D: .
J: TRBJ1-6
size: .
CDR3: CASSYSRDPNSPLHF
DNA: TGTGCCAGCAGTTACTCGAGGGATCCTAATTCACCCCTCCACTTT

V: TRBV27
D: TRBD2
J: TRBJ2-7
size: few
CDR3: CASSFRTSGDYEQYF
DNA: TGTGCCAGCAGTTTCCGGACTAGCGGGGACTACGAGCAGTACTTC

V: TRBV4-3
D: .
J: TRBJ2-1
size: medium-sized
CDR3: CASSQETSGHLNNEQFF
DNA: TGCGCCAGCAGCCAGGAAACTTCGGGACACCTGAACAATGAGCAGTTCTTC

V: TRBV7-2
D: TRBD2
J: TRBJ2-5
size: .
CDR3: CASSLVPAGGSQETQYF
DNA: TGTGCCAGCAGCTTAGTCCCGGCGGGAGGATCCCAAGAGACCCAGTACTTC

V: TRBV7-2
D: .
J: TRBJ2-6
size: many
CDR3: CASSLVGGVANVLTF
DNA: TGTGCCAGCAGCTTAGTGGGTGGAGTGGCCAACGTCCTGACTTTC

V: TRBV7-6
D: .
J: TRBJ2-7
size: .
CDR3: CASSPGPGHYYEQYF
DNA: TGTGCCAGCAGCCCTGGGCCAGGTCACTACTACGAGCAGTACTTC

V: TRBV29-1
D: TRBD1
J: TRBJ1-1
size: many
CDR3: CSVNTPGQGLMAEAFF
DNA: TGCAGCGTAAACACACCGGGACAGGGGTTGATGGCTGAAGCTTTCTTT

V: TRBV2
D: .
J: TRBJ1-2
size: .
CDR3: CASSEGGPYYGYTF
DNA: TGTGCCAGCAGTGAGGGGGGGCCTTACTATGGCTACACCTTC

V: TRBV24-1
D: TRBD1
J: TRBJ1-2
size: .
CDR3: CATSGTGTGDGYTF
DNA: TGTGCCACCAGTGGCACCGGGACAGGGGATGGCTACACCTTC

V: TRBV3-1
D: TRBD2
J: TRBJ2-4
size: few
CDR3: CASSQGTSGGAGNIQYF
DNA: TGTGCCAGCAGCCAAGGGACTAGCGGGGGGGCCGGAAACATTCAGTACTTC

V: TRBV28
D: TRBD2
J: TRBJ2-1
size: many
CDR3: CATYWEGRRVQFF
DNA: TGTGCCACCTACTGGGAGGGCCGCCGGGTGCAGTTCTTC

V: TRBV18
D: .
J: TRBJ1-4
size: .
CDR3: CATGTDSTGEKLFF
DNA: TGTGCCACCGGGACCGACTCTACCGGGGAAAAACTGTTTTTT

V: TRBV10-3
D: TRBD1
J: TRBJ1-4
size: many
CDR3: CAISDWDRASEKLFF
DNA: TGTGCCATCAGTGACTGGGACAGGGCGTCCGAAAAACTGTTTTTT

V: TRBV18
D: .
J: TRBJ2-3
size: .
CDR3: CASSPPSTDTQYF
DNA: TGTGCCAGCTCACCACCAAGCACAGATACGCAGTATTTT

V: TRBV20-1
D: TRBD1
J: TRBJ2-7
size: many
CDR3: CSAIGQGAGEQYF
DNA: TGCAGTGCTATCGGACAGGGGGCGGGCGAGCAGTACTTC

V: TRBV28
D: .
J: TRBJ2-7
size: many
CDR3: CASSLLDTAYEQYF
DNA: TGTGCCAGCAGTTTACTAGATACCGCTTACGAGCAGTACTTC

V: TRBV7-9
D: .
J: TRBJ2-2
size: many
CDR3: CASSAPPGTGELFF
DNA: TGTGCCAGCAGCGCCCCCCCGGGGACCGGGGAGCTGTTTTTT

V: TRBV5-1
D: .
J: TRBJ1-5
size: many
CDR3: CASSLADGGNQPQHF
DNA: TGCGCCAGCAGCTTGGCGGACGGGGGCAATCAGCCCCAGCATTTT

V: TRBV6-6
D: TRBD1
J: TRBJ1-2
size: many
CDR3: CASSRGQAERGYTF
DNA: TGTGCCAGCAGTAGGGGACAGGCGGAGCGTGGCTACACCTTC

V: TRBV5-4
D: .
J: TRBJ2-3
size: many
CDR3: CASSSYFTGAQYF
DNA: TGTGCCAGCAGCTCCTACTTTACGGGTGCGCAGTATTTT

V: TRBV28
D: .
J: TRBJ2-4
size: many
CDR3: CASSLGRRPIQYF
DNA: TGTGCCAGCAGTTTGGGTCGACGCCCCATTCAGTACTTC

V: TRBV27
D: .
J: TRBJ2-1
size: many
CDR3: CASSPFQFYNEQFF
DNA: TGTGCCAGCTCCCCTTTCCAGTTCTACAATGAGCAGTTCTTC

V: TRBV24-1
D: .
J: TRBJ2-7
size: many
CDR3: CATSASGTGVYEQYF
DNA: TGTGCCACCAGTGCTAGCGGGACAGGGGTCTACGAGCAGTACTTC

V: TRBV6-2/TRBV6-3
D: .
J: TRBJ2-7
size: many
CDR3: CASSRTEVVQYF
DNA: TGTGCCAGCAGTAGGACAGAGGTTGTGCAGTACTTC

V: TRBV29-1
D: TRBD2
J: TRBJ2-3
size: many
CDR3: CSVDTSGGTQYF
DNA: TGCAGCGTCGATACTAGCGGTGGCACGCAGTATTTT

V: TRBV20-1
D: .
J: TRBJ1-6
size: medium-sized
CDR3: CSANRNSPLHF
DNA: TGCAGTGCTAACAGGAACTCACCCCTCCACTTT

V: TRBV7-9
D: .
J: TRBJ2-3
size: few
CDR3: CASSLVRTQYF
DNA: TGTGCCAGCAGCTTAGTGCGGACGCAGTATTTT